The rows below give T cell receptor beta chains drawn from one sample of a study of cytotoxic CD8 clonotypes in ibrutinib-treated CLL. The assay was immunoSEQ multiplex PCR, and TCRdb's table has in-frame clones only and misses some. The sample contains some 76,000 clones, roughly 85% of which appear only once. The material was PBMCs, obtained after 24 months of ibrutinib treatment. The receptor source for this set is a human donor with chronic lymphocytic leukemia. Both conserved end residues are part of each CDR3. A D gene is named only where the DNA matches it firmly. Only part of the rows carry a size: once, few, many, or a class if the clone is expanded.

>TRBJ2-2|NA|TRBV7-3|TRBD1
TGTGCCAGCAGCCGAGGGACAGGGACCGGGGAGCTGTTTTTT
CASSRGTGTGELFF
>TRBJ2-7|NA|TRBV5-1|NA
TGCGCCAGCAGCTTGGACGTGAACTACGAGCAGTACTTC
CASSLDVNYEQYF
>TRBJ1-4|NA|TRBV5-4|NA
TGTGCCAGCAGCTTGGCGCCCGGGACGGGTGAAAAACTGTTTTTT
CASSLAPGTGEKLFF
>TRBJ2-7|once|TRBV18|TRBD1
TGTGCCAGCTCACCATATATTTCCGGACAGGGGGCGGGCGAGCAGTACTTC
CASSPYISGQGAGEQYF
>TRBJ1-5|NA|TRBV27|TRBD1
TGTGCCAGCAGTTCGCTGGACAGGGAAAATCAGCCCCAGCATTTT
CASSSLDRENQPQHF
>TRBJ2-3|NA|TRBV19|NA
TGTGCCAGTAGTACCCAAAGCTCGGGTCGCACAGATACGCAGTATTTT
CASSTQSSGRTDTQYF
>TRBJ1-4|NA|TRBV6-1|NA
TGTGCCAGCAGTGTACAGGGAGGGGAAAAACTGTTTTTT
CASSVQGGEKLFF
>TRBJ1-4|NA|TRBV2|NA
TGTGCCAGTTCGGACGGAACTAATGAAAAACTGTTTTTT
CASSDGTNEKLFF
>TRBJ2-7|NA|TRBV5-4|TRBD2
TGTGCCAGCAGCCCGACTAGCGGGAGGTTCTCCTACGAGCAGTACTTC
CASSPTSGRFSYEQYF
>TRBJ2-2|NA|TRBV5-1|NA
TGCGCCAGCTCACCCGGACCGAACACCGGGGAGCTGTTTTTT
CASSPGPNTGELFF
>TRBJ2-7|NA|TRBV7-2|TRBD2
TGTGCCAGCAGCCGGGGGACTAGCGGGAACTACGAGCAGTACTTC
CASSRGTSGNYEQYF
>TRBJ1-2|NA|TRBV5-4|NA
TGTGCCAGCAGCTTGAACGGGGCGGGGAACTATGGCTACACCTTC
CASSLNGAGNYGYTF
>TRBJ2-1|NA|TRBV5-6|NA
TGTGCCAGCAGCTTGGTAGGGCTCTACAATGAGCAGTTCTTC
CASSLVGLYNEQFF
>TRBJ2-1|NA|TRBV5-1|TRBD2
TGCGCCAGCAGTTACGTTTCTAGCGGGAGAAGAGTCGGTGAGCAGTTCTTC
CASSYVSSGRRVGEQFF
>TRBJ2-7|NA|TRBV15|NA
TGTGCCACCAGCAGAGAGGGGAGCGGGTACGAGCAGTACTTC
CATSREGSGYEQYF
>TRBJ2-3|NA|TRBV7-8|TRBD1
TGTGCCAGCAGCTTAATCCGGGACAGGCTGACAGATACGCAGTATTTT
CASSLIRDRLTDTQYF
>TRBJ2-5|NA|TRBV7-8|NA
TGTGCCAGCAGGCAGTCCCGCCAGGCAGTGACCCAGTACTTC
CASRQSRQAVTQYF
>TRBJ2-5|NA|TRBV10-3|NA
TGTGCCATCAGCCCAGGCCCTTCCGCAGGGCGAGAGACCCAGTACTTC
CAISPGPSAGRETQYF
>TRBJ2-3|NA|TRBV7-6|TRBD2
TGTGCCAGCAGCTTAGATTTCGCGCTAGCGGGGGGACTAGGTACGCAGTATTTT
CASSLDFALAGGLGTQYF
>TRBJ1-5|few|TRBV19|NA
TGTGCCAGTAGTTCAAGTGGCAATCAGCCCCAGCATTTT
CASSSSGNQPQHF
>TRBJ1-5|NA|TRBV19|NA
TGTGCCAGTAGTAAGGACGAGGGGATAGGCCGAAATCAGCCCCAGCATTTT
CASSKDEGIGRNQPQHF
>TRBJ2-3|NA|TRBV7-9|NA
TGTGCCAGCTCGCTCCGGGGATTCGGCACAGATACGCAGTATTTT
CASSLRGFGTDTQYF
>TRBJ2-7|NA|TRBV19|TRBD1
TGTGCCAGTAGTAAACCAGGGGGTGCCTACGAGCAGTACTTC
CASSKPGGAYEQYF
>TRBJ1-3|NA|TRBV5-4|TRBD1
TGTGCCAGCAGCTCCGGAAGCGGGACAGCTGGAAACACCATATATTTT
CASSSGSGTAGNTIYF
>TRBJ2-3|NA|TRBV5-1|TRBD1
TGCGCCAGCAGCTTGAACCCGGGACAGGGGGTGGCAGATACGCAGTATTTT
CASSLNPGQGVADTQYF
>TRBJ2-1|NA|TRBV7-9|TRBD1
TGTGCCAGCAGCGGAAGAGGGACAGCGAACAATGAGCAGTTCTTC
CASSGRGTANNEQFF
>TRBJ1-4|NA|TRBV27|TRBD1
TGTGCCAGCAGTTTACGTACCGGGACAGGAAATGAAAAACTGTTTTTT
CASSLRTGTGNEKLFF
>TRBJ2-1|NA|TRBV5-4|NA
TGTGCCAGCACCTCGGAATACAATGAGCAGTTCTTC
CASTSEYNEQFF
>TRBJ2-7|NA|TRBV6-6|TRBD2
TGTGCCAGCAGTTCCCCGCGGCGGGGGGAGAACGAGCAGTACTTC
CASSSPRRGENEQYF
>TRBJ2-1|NA|TRBV29-1|NA
TGCAGCGTTGCCCCCGGAGGCACAGGCAATGAGCAGTTCTTC
CSVAPGGTGNEQFF
>TRBJ2-7|NA|TRBV18|NA
TGTGCCAGCTCACCTATGGTCGGTAGCGAGCAGTACTTC
CASSPMVGSEQYF
>TRBJ2-1|few|TRBV7-9|NA
TGTGCCAGCAGCTTGGACCGACGGGAGCAGTTCTTC
CASSLDRREQFF
>TRBJ2-1|NA|TRBV28|TRBD1
TGTGCCAGCAGGACTGGACCTGACAGGGGTCTATACTACAATGAGCAGTTCTTC
CASRTGPDRGLYYNEQFF
>TRBJ2-7|NA|TRBV25-1|NA
TGTGCCAGCAGTGACAGGGGGGTGCGCGAGCAGTACTTC
CASSDRGVREQYF
>TRBJ1-2|NA|TRBV2|NA
TGTGCCAGCAGCTTCACTAAGGATGGCTACACCTTC
CASSFTKDGYTF
>TRBJ1-3|NA|TRBV5-1|NA
TGCGCCAGTTCCTCTGGAAACACCATATATTTT
CASSSGNTIYF
>TRBJ2-7|NA|TRBV5-6|TRBD1
TGTGCCAGCAGCCGCCCGGACAGGGCACTCTACGAGCAGTACTTC
CASSRPDRALYEQYF
>TRBJ2-6|NA|TRBV11-2|NA
TGTGCCAGCAGCTCCGTGGCCACCTCTGGGGCCAACGTCCTGACTTTC
CASSSVATSGANVLTF
>TRBJ2-2|NA|TRBV13|TRBD2
TGTGCCAGCAGCAATCCCGGGACTAGCGGGAGCACCGGGGAGCTGTTTTTT
CASSNPGTSGSTGELFF
>TRBJ2-5|NA|TRBV7-2|TRBD1
TGTGCCAGCAGCTTACCCCAGGACAGGGACATTACAGAGACCCAGTACTTC
CASSLPQDRDITETQYF
>TRBJ1-4|NA|TRBV4-1|TRBD1
TGCGCCAGCAGCCAAGACTTCGGACAGGGATTTGCAACTAATGAAAAACTGTTTTTT
CASSQDFGQGFATNEKLFF
>TRBJ2-1|few|TRBV28|TRBD2
TGTGCCAGCAGTTTATGGGCGGGAGGAACCGACAATGAGCAGTTCTTC
CASSLWAGGTDNEQFF
>TRBJ2-2|once|TRBV13|TRBD2
TGTGCCAGCAGCATCACGTGGACTAGTAACGGGGAGCTGTTTTTT
CASSITWTSNGELFF
>TRBJ1-4|NA|TRBV27|NA
TGTGCCAGCAGTAAAGAGGGGACCCACGGTGAAAAACTGTTTTTT
CASSKEGTHGEKLFF
>TRBJ2-1|NA|TRBV5-4|NA
TGTGCCAGCAGCCCCGGCCTGCGCGATGAGCAGTTCTTC
CASSPGLRDEQFF
>TRBJ1-4|NA|TRBV11-2|TRBD1
TGTGCCAGCAGACCAATAAACCCCGTGGGACAGGGAAAACTGTTTTTT
CASRPINPVGQGKLFF
>TRBJ2-6|NA|TRBV6-6|TRBD1
TGTGCCAGCATCCCACAGGGGGGTGTTGGGGCCAACGTCCTGACTTTC
CASIPQGGVGANVLTF
>TRBJ2-7|once|TRBV2|NA
TGTGCCAGCAAGCTGGGAGTGAACCCCCACGAGCAGTACTTC
CASKLGVNPHEQYF
>TRBJ1-5|NA|TRBV19|NA
TGTGCCAGCAGCGCCCGGGTCGGACAGCCCCAGCATTTT
CASSARVGQPQHF
>TRBJ2-7|NA|TRBV2|NA
TGTGCCAGCAGTGACGGGCAGGGGAGCTACGAGCAGTACTTC
CASSDGQGSYEQYF
>TRBJ1-4|NA|TRBV18|NA
TGTGCCAGCTCACCTGGCTTTATAACCGACGATTCAACTAATGAAAAACTGTTTTTT
CASSPGFITDDSTNEKLFF
>TRBJ2-5|NA|TRBV6-5|NA
TGTGCCAGCAGCGGCCTCGGACAGAACCAAGAGACCCAGTACTTC
CASSGLGQNQETQYF
>TRBJ2-7|NA|TRBV9|TRBD2
TGTGCCAGCGGAGGGGGACTAGCGGGACCTCGGGAGCAGTACTTC
CASGGGLAGPREQYF